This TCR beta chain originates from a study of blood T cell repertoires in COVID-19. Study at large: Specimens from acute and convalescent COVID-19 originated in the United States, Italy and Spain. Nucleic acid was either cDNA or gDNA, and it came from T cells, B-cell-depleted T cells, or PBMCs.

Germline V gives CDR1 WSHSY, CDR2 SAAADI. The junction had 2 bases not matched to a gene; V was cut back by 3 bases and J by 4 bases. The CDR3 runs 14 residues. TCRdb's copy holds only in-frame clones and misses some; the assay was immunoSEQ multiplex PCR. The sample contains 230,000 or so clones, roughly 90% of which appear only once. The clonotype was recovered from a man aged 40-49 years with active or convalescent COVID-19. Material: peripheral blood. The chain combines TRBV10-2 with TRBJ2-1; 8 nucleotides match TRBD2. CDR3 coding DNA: TGCGCCAGCAGTGATGTAGCGGGGTACAATGAGCAGTTCTTC. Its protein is CASSDVAGYNEQFF.